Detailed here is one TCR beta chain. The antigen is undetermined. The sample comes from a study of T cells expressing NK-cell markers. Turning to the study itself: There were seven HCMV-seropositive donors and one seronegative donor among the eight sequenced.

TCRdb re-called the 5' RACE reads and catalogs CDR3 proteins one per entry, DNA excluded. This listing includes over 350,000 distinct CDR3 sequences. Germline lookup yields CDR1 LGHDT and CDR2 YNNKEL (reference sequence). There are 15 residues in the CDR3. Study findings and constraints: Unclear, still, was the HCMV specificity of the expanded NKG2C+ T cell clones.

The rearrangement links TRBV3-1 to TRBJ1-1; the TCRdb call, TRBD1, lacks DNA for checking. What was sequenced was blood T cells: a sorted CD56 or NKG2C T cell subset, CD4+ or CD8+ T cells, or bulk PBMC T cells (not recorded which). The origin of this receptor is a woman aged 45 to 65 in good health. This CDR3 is CATHETGSSTTEAFF.